These 3 T cell receptor beta chains originate from one sample sequenced in a study of blood T cell repertoires in COVID-19. Clones were sequenced by immunoSEQ multiplex PCR, and TCRdb holds only the in-frame ones, with some missing. The sample holds 100,000 to 150,000 clones, around 89% seen once. Sequenced: peripheral blood. The source is a man aged 50 or older with active or convalescent COVID-19.

This sequence joins TRBV2 and TRBJ1-1, with D perhaps matching TRBD1 (6 bases). Germline V gene lookup returns CDR1 SNHLY and CDR2 FYNNEI. There are 14 residues in the CDR3. V dropped 4 bases and J dropped 0 bases, with 9 bases sitting between them. The DNA of the CDR3 is TGTGCCAGCAGTGGAACAGGGATGAACACTGAAGCTTTCTTT. This gives the protein CASSGTGMNTEAFF.

V is TRBV7-7 and J is TRBJ2-5; 11 nucleotides agree with TRBD2. The J segment lost 4 bases and the V segment lost 6 bases, leaving 10 bases of the junction unmatched. Germline lookup yields CDR1 SSHAT and CDR2 FNYEAQ (reference sequence). The CDR3 runs 16 residues. This CDR3 is CASSTIAGGPIETQYF. CDR3 DNA: TGTGCCAGCAGTACCATAGCGGGAGGGCCGATAGAGACCCAGTACTTC.

V gene TRBV12-3 or TRBV12-4 combines with J gene TRBJ1-2, with no clear D. This CDR3 is 13 amino acids long. The germline V and J ends were trimmed by 8 bases and 2 bases, with 12 bases remaining between them. The CDR3 reads CASGLGPNYGYTF. The DNA of the CDR3 is TGTGCCAGCGGACTCGGACCAAACTATGGCTACACCTTC.